These 21 T cell receptor beta chains were all obtained from the same sample, sequenced in a study of beta chain features in type 1 diabetes (dated by TCRdb to the late 2010s). Library preparation employed the immunoSEQ multiplex PCR assay. All of the isolated RNA was reverse transcribed with the High Capacity cDNA Reverse Transcription Kit, so expressed TCRB transcripts were sequenced. The table comes from immuneACCESS by way of TCRdb, which keeps in-frame sequences with V and J called. Part of the clones is missing from these tables; in studies checked, under half for an unresolved V gene and the rest for unknown reasons. Within this sample are some 240,000 clones, with roughly a tenth of them counted one time only. Of the sample, roughly 1.3% is held by the ten largest clones. Input material: central memory CD4+ T cells from blood. The source of these receptors is a young man in good health.

The chain uses TRBV4-3 and TRBJ2-1, with 11 bases identical to TRBD2. The CDR3 sequence is 21 residues long. Looked up from germline, CDR1 is LGHNA and CDR2 is YSLEER. V lost 0 bases to trimming and J lost 0 bases; unmatched junction nucleotides: 13. CDR3 sequence: CASSQDPLAGGQISSYNEQFF. In DNA form, the CDR3 reads TGCGCCAGCAGCCAAGACCCGCTAGCGGGAGGTCAGATTAGCTCCTACAATGAGCAGTTCTTC.

This clone has a handful of counts. The rearrangement uses TRBV5-1 and TRBJ2-2; the match to TRBD2 covers 8 bases. CDR3 length: 15 residues. The ends lost 1 base at V and 1 base at J; junction bases unmatched: 0. The germline V gene encodes CDR1 SGHRS and CDR2 YFSETQ. CDR3 in DNA: TGCGCCAGCAGCTTGACTAGCGGGAACACCGGGGAGCTGTTTTTT. It yields the protein CASSLTSGNTGELFF.

This clone was seen at least ten times. The V and J genes are TRBV14 and TRBJ2-3; 11 nucleotides align to TRBD2. Trimming took 1 base from V and 3 from J; bases not matched to a gene: 9. There are 18 residues in the CDR3. The germline gives CDR1 SGHDN, CDR2 FVKESK. The CDR3 here is CASSQGFRASGRTDTQYF. CDR3 bases: TGTGCCAGCAGCCAAGGTTTTAGGGCTAGCGGGAGGACAGATACGCAGTATTTT.

This clone was seen more than once but under ten times. This chain links TRBV5-4 with TRBJ1-1; D uncertain. Trimming stripped 4 bases from V and 3 bases from J, with 7 bases between. This CDR3 is 12 amino acids long. Germline V gene lookup returns CDR1 SGHNT and CDR2 YYREEE (reference sequence). CDR3 amino acids: CASSDEYTEAFF. The CDR3 DNA is TGTGCCAGCAGCGACGAATACACTGAAGCTTTCTTT.

V gene TRBV10-3 combines with J gene TRBJ2-7; 8 positions match TRBD2. J was trimmed by 2 bases and V by 4 bases; bases with no gene match: 4. Germline-derived CDR1 and CDR2 are ENHRY and SYGVKD. The CDR3 length is 14 residues. The CDR3 loop is CAISVVAGTYEQYF. The CDR3 DNA is TGTGCCATCAGTGTGGTAGCGGGAACCTACGAGCAGTACTTC.

The CDR3, as DNA: TGCGCCAGCAGCTTGCAGGCCCAAGAGACCCAGTACTTC. Protein sequence: CASSLQAQETQYF. The chain carries TRBV5-1 and TRBJ2-5; D unclear. The CDR3 length is 13 residues. The V gene lost 1 base and the J gene lost 1 base, with 5 bases spanning the gap. Germline lookup yields CDR1 SGHRS and CDR2 YFSETQ.

This clone was detected many times. The V and J genes are TRBV7-3 and TRBJ2-5; D call uncertain. The V gene lost 1 base and the J gene lost 6 bases, with 12 bases spanning the gap. Germline CDR1 reads SGHTA; CDR2 reads FQGTGA. The CDR3 runs to 14 residues. CDR3 sequence reads: CASSLSVTEKTQYF. In nucleotides, the CDR3 is TGTGCCAGCAGCTTAAGTGTTACAGAGAAGACCCAGTACTTC.

This clone appeared a few times. The chain uses TRBV10-3 and TRBJ2-6, with TRBD1 matching 7 bases. CDR3 length: 15 residues. The trim removed 4 bases at V and 9 bases at J, leaving 9 bases unmatched. Germline V gives CDR1 ENHRY, CDR2 SYGVKD. The CDR3 DNA is TGTGCCATCAGTGCTCAGGGGGTTCTGGGCAACGTCCTGACTTTC. As protein: CAISAQGVLGNVLTF.

This clone has just a few counts. The rearrangement joins TRBV2 to TRBJ2-7; 10 nucleotides line up with TRBD1. Germline V gene data show CDR1 as SNHLY and CDR2 as FYNNEI. V shed 4 bases and J 0 bases; nucleotides not matched to a gene: 6. This CDR3 is 16 amino acids long. In nucleotides, the CDR3 is TGTGCCAGCAGTGGACAGGGGGCCCTTAACTCCTACGAGCAGTACTTC. Encoded protein: CASSGQGALNSYEQYF.

The table lists this clone with a few counts. The rearrangement joins TRBV7-3 to TRBJ2-6; the D is unclear. Germline lookup yields CDR1 SGHTA and CDR2 FQGTGA. The CDR3 spans 15 residues. Trimming took 4 bases from V and 0 from J, leaving 7 bases between them. CDR3 sequence: CASSSPSSGANVLTF. The CDR3 region has the DNA TGTGCCAGCAGCTCCCCTTCCTCTGGGGCCAACGTCCTGACTTTC.

This clone was detected ten times or more. The CDR3 loop reads CASSVGQGRETQYF. In DNA, the CDR3 is TGTGCCAGCAGCGTAGGACAGGGCCGGGAGACCCAGTACTTC. The chain is built from TRBV11-2 and TRBJ2-5; 8 positions agree with TRBD1. The length of the CDR3 is 14 residues. V lost 5 bases, J lost 5 bases, and 7 bases stayed unmatched. Per the germline V gene, CDR1 is SGHAT and CDR2 is FQNNGV.

This clone was seen a handful of times. The chain joins TRBV7-2 to TRBJ1-5; D gene unclear. The V end was cut by 1 base, the J end by 6 bases, with 10 bases between. Per the germline V gene, CDR1 is SGHTA and CDR2 is FQGNSA. The CDR3 extends over 14 amino acids. CDR3 nucleotides: TGTGCCAGCAGCTTAGTCCGTACCAGTCAGCCCCAGCATTTT. Translation: CASSLVRTSQPQHF.

The chain employs TRBV30 and TRBJ2-5, with 7 positions matching TRBD2. This CDR3 spans 13 amino acids. CDR1 is GTSNPN and CDR2 is SVGIG in the germline V gene (reference sequence). J gave up 5 bases and V 3 bases, and 6 bases lay outside the gene matches. Here the CDR3 reads CAWSPGLDETQYF. DNA of the CDR3: TGTGCCTGGAGCCCCGGACTAGACGAGACCCAGTACTTC.

This clone was observed a handful of times. The chain combines TRBV29-1 with TRBJ2-7; D assignment may be TRBD1 or TRBD2 (5 bases each). Looked up from germline, CDR1 is SQVTM and CDR2 is ANQGSEA. There are 12 residues in the CDR3. V was shortened by 6 bases and J by 2 bases, with 11 bases between the two germline ends. CDR3 region: CSVARGTYEQYF. The DNA of the CDR3 is TGCAGCGTGGCTCGGGGCACCTACGAGCAGTACTTC.

This clone has only a few counts. The chain carries TRBV28 and TRBJ2-3; D may be TRBD1 (6 bases). CDR1 is MDHEN and CDR2 is SYDVKM in the germline V gene. The length of the CDR3 is 16 residues. Between the trimmed V and J ends, which lost 7 bases and 0 bases, there was a span of 17 bases. CDR3 coding DNA: TGTGCCAGCACTCCGACGGGACATTCAAGCACAGATACGCAGTATTTT. As protein: CASTPTGHSSTDTQYF.

This rearrangement joins TRBV15 to TRBJ1-1; D may be TRBD1 (6 bases). V was shortened by 1 base and J by 8 bases, with 14 bases between the two germline ends. CDR1 is LNHNV, CDR2 YYDKDF, per germline (reference sequence). This CDR3 region has 14 residues. This CDR3 reads CATSRVDRGGEAFF. The CDR3 DNA is TGTGCCACCAGCAGAGTGGACCGAGGGGGAGAAGCTTTCTTT.

This clone was seen only a few times. The V and J genes are TRBV29-1 and TRBJ2-7; 7 nucleotides agree with TRBD1. Germline trimming cut 8 bases from V and 5 bases from J; bases unmatched to any gene: 6. Germline assignment: CDR1 SQVTM and CDR2 ANQGSEA. CDR3 size: 11 residues. CDR3 in DNA: TGCAGCTCCGTCACAGGGGACGAGCAGTACTTC. This sequence encodes CSSVTGDEQYF.

Only a few counts were recorded for this clone. The J gene is TRBJ2-3, the V gene TRBV11-3; TRBD1 might be the D (5 bases). V gave up 1 base and J gave up 0 bases, with 11 bases separating them. Germline assignment: CDR1 SGHNT and CDR2 YENEEA. The CDR3 length is 16 residues. CDR3 loop: CASSLVHRGSTDTQYF. The CDR3, as DNA: TGTGCCAGCAGCTTAGTTCATAGGGGTAGCACAGATACGCAGTATTTT.

This clone appeared many times. The V call is TRBV4-2, the J call TRBJ2-1; 9 bases match TRBD2. The V segment lost 1 base and the J segment 5 bases; nucleotides outside the gene matches: 3. CDR1 is LGHNA, CDR2 YNFKEQ, per germline. The CDR3 has 15 amino acids. The CDR3 region has the DNA TGTGCCAGCAGCCAAGCACTAGCGGGCAACAATGAGCAGTTCTTC. Amino acids: CASSQALAGNNEQFF.

The chain carries TRBV11-2 and TRBJ2-7; D is perhaps TRBD1 (5 bases). This CDR3 contains 12 residues. Germline CDR1 is SGHAT and CDR2 is FQNNGV. V was cut by 5 bases and J by 6 bases, with 11 bases left in between. CDR3 DNA: TGTGCCAGCAGCCCGACAAGGGGCGAGCAGTACTTC. This gives the protein CASSPTRGEQYF.

This clone was counted only a few times. In the same sample, other DNA sequences code for this CDR3. This chain uses TRBV30 with TRBJ2-3, with D uncertain. The CDR3 is 14 residues long. With 5 bases removed from V and 0 bases from J, the gap between germline ends came to 12 bases. Germline CDR1 is GTSNPN and CDR2 is SVGIG (reference sequence). The CDR3 region is CAWGGPSSTDTQYF. In nucleotides, the CDR3 is TGTGCCTGGGGCGGTCCCTCTAGCACAGATACGCAGTATTTT.